Given below is one T cell receptor (beta chain) in context. As yet, its antigen is unknown. The sample is drawn from a study of a mutant IDH1 vaccine in newly diagnosed glioma. Study context: Sex among treated patients split about 60% male, around 40% female; mean age was about 40 years. Beforehand, treatment had been radiotherapy, temozolomide, or both; the majority received both.

Overall study findings and caveats: No link was apparently found between pseudoprogression and changes in top peripheral T cell clonotypes.

Assay: immunoSEQ multiplex PCR; the TCRdb copy retains only in-frame clones and omits some. The sample lists 12,000 to 15,000 clones, roughly nine tenths occurring once. Trimming took off 2 bases at V and 4 bases at J, with 10 bases between the two ends. This CDR3 contains 14 residues. Germline values: CDR1 LNHDA, CDR2 SQIVND (reference sequence). Regarding time point: baseline, week 1 (first vaccination visit). The treatment: pre-vaccination baseline after standard-of-care therapy. This receptor was identified in a woman between 35 and 50 years old with glioma. Some clones in this sample may be carry-over from other donors' samples. The J gene is TRBJ2-3, the V gene TRBV19, with D possibly being TRBD2 (7 bases). The source material was PBMCs, sampled from a glioma patient treated with radiotherapy, temozolomide or both. In DNA form, the CDR3 reads TGTGCCAGTAGTATAAGGGGGGGACCAGATACGCAGTATTTT. Amino acids: CASSIRGGPDTQYF.